The 23 T cell receptor beta chains reported below all come from one sample, sequenced in a study of T cell repertoires in cytomegalovirus infection. TCRdb re-derived calls from the reads in MiXCR, one entry per CDR3 protein. The repertoire has fewer than 950,000 distinct CDR3 sequences, 32% of them found once; the top ten carry under 15%. These receptors have no identified antigens. Sample: cultured CD8+ T cells from PBMCs, taken from culture after CMV antigen stimulation. Receptor source: a human donor in good health (CMV status not recorded). Some clones in this sample may be carry-over from other donors' samples.

J is TRBJ2-3 and V is TRBV7-3; 8 bases are shared with TRBD1. This CDR3 spans 15 amino acids. V gave up 1 base and J gave up 4 bases; unmatched junction bases: 4. Germline loops: CDR1 SGHTA, CDR2 FQGTGA. The DNA of the CDR3 is TGTGCCAGCAGCTTAAGCCCACAGGGGGCAGATACGCAGTATTTT. Translating it yields CASSLSPQGADTQYF.

V is TRBV25-1 and J is TRBJ1-2; D possibly corresponds to TRBD1 (5 bases). The CDR3 has 14 residues. CDR1 and CDR2 (germline): MGHDK, SYGVNS. Trimming took off 4 bases at V and 0 bases at J, with 9 bases between the two ends. The CDR3 region is CASSGDGANYGYTF. CDR3 DNA: TGTGCCAGCAGTGGGGACGGGGCTAACTATGGCTACACCTTC.

The chain couples TRBV13 to TRBJ2-7; the match to TRBD1 covers 11 bases. V was clipped by 5 bases and J by 1 base; unmatched bases: 7. The CDR3 covers 16 residues. Germline V CDR1 and CDR2: PRHDT, FYEKMQ (reference sequence). In nucleotides, the CDR3 is TGTGCCAGCAGCATCCGCCGGGACAGGGGGTCCTACGAGCAGTACTTC. Protein sequence: CASSIRRDRGSYEQYF.

The sample holds a few counts of this clonotype. This chain connects TRBV4-1 to TRBJ2-3; 15 positions agree with TRBD2. Germline values: CDR1 MGHRA, CDR2 YSYEKL. The CDR3 has 17 amino acids. With V trimmed by 2 bases and J by 6 bases, 6 bases remained unmatched. The CDR3 nucleotides are TGCGCCAGCAGCCAACTCGGACTAGCGGGGGGGAGGGATACGCAGTATTTT. Encoded protein: CASSQLGLAGGRDTQYF.

The rearrangement uses TRBV5-6 and TRBJ2-5, with D possibly matching TRBD2 (6 bases). With 2 bases removed from V and 0 bases from J, the gap between germline ends came to 23 bases. The CDR3 runs to 19 residues. The germline V gene encodes CDR1 SGHDT and CDR2 YYEEEE. CDR3 region: CASSLNWGDPTKYQETQYF. In DNA, the CDR3 is TGTGCCAGCAGCTTAAATTGGGGGGACCCAACGAAGTACCAAGAGACCCAGTACTTC. Full variable domain (missing parts from reference TRBV5-6 and TRBJ2-5): DAGVTQSPTHLIKTRGQQVTLRCSPKSGHDTVSWYQQALGQGPQFIFQYYEEEERQRGNFPDRFSGHQFPNYSSELNVNALLLGDSALYLCASSLNWGDPTKYQETQYFGPGTRLLVL.

The chain carries TRBV10-3 and TRBJ1-1, with D uncertain. Germline V gene lookup returns CDR1 ENHRY and CDR2 SYGVKD. V was pared by 2 bases and J by 4 bases, with 8 bases between. CDR3 length: 13 amino acids. In DNA form, the CDR3 reads TGTGCCATCAGTGAGCCGGCAGCCACTGAAGCTTTCTTT. It specifies CAISEPAATEAFF.

Only a few counts were recorded for this clonotype. This chain joins TRBV7-9 and TRBJ1-1; 8 positions agree with TRBD1. CDR1 is SEHNR and CDR2 is FQNEAQ in the germline V gene (reference sequence). V shed 5 bases, J shed 5 bases, and the junction held 7 bases outside the gene matches. This CDR3 comprises 14 residues. The CDR3 protein is CASSDDRGRTEAFF. In nucleotides, the CDR3 is TGTGCCAGCAGCGACGACAGGGGAAGAACTGAAGCTTTCTTT.

V usage is TRBV3-1 and J usage is TRBJ2-3; D is possibly TRBD1 (5 bases). This CDR3 is built from 15 residues. Germline V gene lookup returns CDR1 LGHDT and CDR2 YNNKEL (reference sequence). Trimming shortened V by 4 bases and J by 2 bases, and 13 bases separated the two germline ends. The CDR3 DNA is TGTGCCAGCAGCCCCGGACACACTCTCACAGATACGCAGTATTTT. Its translation: CASSPGHTLTDTQYF.

This clonotype was seen a few times. Here the CDR3 reads CASSLGLELYEQYF. CDR3 DNA: TGTGCCAGCAGTTTGGGACTCGAACTTTACGAGCAGTACTTC. The gene calls are TRBV12-3 or TRBV12-4 and TRBJ2-7; D perhaps matches TRBD2 (6 bases). Trimming removed 3 bases at V and 4 bases at J, with 13 bases between. The CDR3 contains 14 residues.

This clonotype was recorded a few times. V and J are TRBV6-5 and TRBJ1-5; possibly TRBD1 for D (5 bases). Germline V gene sequence: CDR1 MNHEY, CDR2 SVGAGI. The CDR3 runs to 13 residues. V was shortened by 5 bases and J by 7 bases, with 12 bases between the two germline ends. The CDR3 loop reads CASSAGGWQPQHF. The CDR3 DNA sequence: TGTGCCAGCAGTGCGGGGGGTTGGCAGCCCCAGCATTTT.

The chain links TRBV4-1 to TRBJ2-1, with D possibly being TRBD1 (5 bases). The V end was cut by 1 base, the J end by 3 bases, with 10 bases between. The CDR3 sequence is 15 residues long. Germline assignment: CDR1 MGHRA and CDR2 YSYEKL. The CDR3 DNA sequence: TGCGCCAGCAGCCAAGGACAGTGGGGCTACAATGAGCAGTTCTTC. Its translation is CASSQGQWGYNEQFF.

This clonotype appeared a few times. This sequence joins TRBV7-9 and TRBJ2-2; D is uncertain. The germline V gene encodes CDR1 SEHNR and CDR2 FQNEAQ (reference sequence). The CDR3 runs 12 residues. The V gene lost 8 bases and the J gene lost 4 bases, with 8 bases spanning the gap. The CDR3: CASPLSTGELFF. Here the CDR3 DNA reads TGTGCCAGCCCCCTGAGCACCGGGGAGCTGTTTTTT.

This clonotype was seen a few times. This chain links TRBV6-5 with TRBJ2-3; 13 positions agree with TRBD2. The CDR3 spans 15 residues. J gave up 2 bases and V 10 bases, and 6 bases lay outside the gene matches. The germline CDR1 and CDR2 sequences are MNHEY and SVGAGI. CDR3 in DNA: TGTGCCACCCAGACTAGCGGGGGGATCACAGATACGCAGTATTTT. Translated: CATQTSGGITDTQYF.

The V and J genes are TRBV6-5 and TRBJ2-3; D perhaps matches TRBD1 (5 bases). This CDR3 is built from 13 residues. Germline CDR1 MNHEY, CDR2 SVGAGI. The V end was cut by 5 bases, the J end by 2 bases, with 8 bases between. CDR3 coding DNA: TGTGCCAGCAGTAACAGGCCCACAGATACGCAGTATTTT. Translation gives CASSNRPTDTQYF.

Concerning this clonotype itself: At one end, the junction sequence differs from germline, possibly due to a read error. This chain joins TRBV18 and TRBJ1-5; D is possibly TRBD1 (6 bases). This CDR3 contains 17 residues. CDR1 and CDR2 (germline): KGHSH, LQKENI. DNA for the CDR3: TGTGTCAGCTCACCGGCAGGTGGCGGACAGAGCAATCAGCCCCAGCATTTT. Amino acids: CVSSPAGGGQSNQPQHF.

The chain combines TRBV6-2 or TRBV6-3 with TRBJ2-1; 9 nucleotides agree with TRBD2. Trimming at V came to 0 bases and at J to 7 bases, leaving 7 bases not matched to a gene. Per germline, CDR1 MNHEY and CDR2 SVGEGT. This CDR3 is built from 16 residues. The CDR3 region is CASSYSMAGGWNEQFF. The CDR3 DNA is TGTGCCAGCAGTTACTCGATGGCGGGGGGGTGGAATGAGCAGTTCTTC.

This clonotype was picked up a small number of times. The rearrangement uses TRBV27 and TRBJ2-1; D gene unclear. Per the germline V gene, CDR1 is MNHEY and CDR2 is SMNVEV (reference sequence). Trimming left V 3 bases short and J 1 base short, with 10 bases between. The CDR3 is 15 amino acids. CDR3 protein: CASSFGLGSYNEQFF. CDR3 DNA sequence: TGTGCCAGCAGTTTCGGCCTTGGGTCCTACAATGAGCAGTTCTTC.

The chain recombines TRBV15 with TRBJ1-2; D possibly corresponds to TRBD1 (5 bases). Per the germline V gene, CDR1 is LNHNV and CDR2 is YYDKDF (reference sequence). V lost 0 bases and J 4 bases, leaving 12 bases between the germline ends. The CDR3 covers 15 residues. CDR3 sequence (DNA): TGTGCCACCAGCAGAGATAAAGACAGTCCCTATGGCTACACCTTC. Its protein is CATSRDKDSPYGYTF.

This clonotype showed up just a few times. The chain links TRBV10-2 to TRBJ2-7; 10 bases fit TRBD1. In germline, CDR1 is WSHSY, CDR2 SAAADI. The CDR3 has 17 amino acids. The V gene end was trimmed by 7 bases and the J gene end by 0 bases; junction bases not matched to a gene: 12. This CDR3 is CASTGAGTGVLSYEQYF. DNA for the CDR3: TGCGCCAGCACCGGCGCGGGGACAGGGGTCCTCTCCTACGAGCAGTACTTC.

There are a few counts of this clonotype. This chain joins TRBV7-9 and TRBJ2-1; TRBD2 might be the D (7 bases). This CDR3 contains 18 residues. Germline loops: CDR1 SEHNR, CDR2 FQNEAQ (reference sequence). Trimming pared 1 base from V and 0 bases from J, leaving 16 bases between. Here the CDR3 DNA reads TGTGCCAGCAGCTTAGAGGGGGGGTTGGGAAGCTCCTACAATGAGCAGTTCTTC. Translating it yields CASSLEGGLGSSYNEQFF.

The CDR3 coding sequence is TGCGCCCTTCGAACTAGCGGGGGGGAGTTATCCGCGAACACCGGGGAGCTGTTTTTT. Translation: CALRTSGGELSANTGELFF. The chain employs TRBV10-2 and TRBJ2-2; 13 positions agree with TRBD2. The CDR3 has 19 amino acids. V lost 11 bases and J lost 0; bases outside the gene matches: 15. In germline, CDR1 is WSHSY, CDR2 SAAADI.

V gene TRBV4-1 combines with J gene TRBJ2-3, with TRBD2 identical over 9 bases. In germline, CDR1 is MGHRA, CDR2 YSYEKL. V shed 0 bases, J shed 2 bases, and the junction held 6 bases outside the gene matches. The CDR3 runs 17 residues. CDR3 bases: TGCGCCAGCAGCCAAGAAGAGCGGGGGGCCACCACAGATACGCAGTATTTT. This gives the protein CASSQEERGATTDTQYF.

This clonotype turned up a few times. The chain has TRBV6-2 or TRBV6-3 and TRBJ2-7; TRBD1 is a possible D gene (6 bases). The CDR3 sequence is 15 residues long. The V end lost 6 bases, the J end lost 2 bases, and 17 bases lay between the germline ends. Looked up from germline, CDR1 is MNHEY and CDR2 is SVGEGT. The CDR3 is CASSRGDTYPYEQYF. CDR3 DNA: TGTGCCAGCAGCAGAGGGGACACGTACCCCTACGAGCAGTACTTC.